This record covers a single T cell receptor beta chain. Antigen unknown. This sample was taken from a study of T-cell memory formation after mild COVID-19. Broader study findings: Among contracting clones, CD4+ were mainly CM/EM and CD8+ enriched in EMRA.

Using its own MiXCR run on the 5' RACE reads, TCRdb lists one record per CDR3 protein. The sample contains 550,000 to 600,000 distinct CDR3 sequences, around 15% of which appear only once. V dropped 5 bases and J dropped 4 bases, with 12 bases sitting between them. This CDR3 comprises 14 residues. Germline loops: CDR1 SEHNR, CDR2 FQNEAQ (reference sequence). V gene TRBV7-9 combines with J gene TRBJ1-3, with D perhaps TRBD1 (6 bases). The sample was PBMCs or a T cell subset sorted from them (not recorded which). The TCR comes from an adult woman who had mild COVID-19 (a few samples of this study predate the infection). Cell type and time point are not known. The CDR3 nucleotides read TGTGCCAGCAGCCGACAGGTTCCAGGAAACACCATATATTTT. Translating it yields CASSRQVPGNTIYF.